This TCR beta chain was identified in a study of T-cell reconstitution after alpha-beta-depleted transplantation in children. Overall study findings and caveats: Day-60 TCRbeta diversity that was high in some patients was derived from surviving recipient T cells and thymic progenitors. Several hundred graft clones that had expanded were reportedly the source of alpha-beta T cells about two months after transplant. Newly produced T cells mostly accounted for T-cell counts and diversity one year post-transplant.

Library preparation (for TCRbeta) was performed with unique molecular identifiers. One entry per CDR3 protein results from TCRdb running MiXCR on the PCR reads. The sample comprises about 300,000 distinct CDR3 sequences, 10% of which are singletons, and 7.5% rests with the top ten. CDR3 length: 13 residues. CDR1 is SGDLS, CDR2 YYNGEE, per germline. V lost 3 bases to trimming and J lost 4 bases, with 10 bases between them. Notes on this clonotype: Its matching antigen is unknown.

V is TRBV9 and J is TRBJ1-2; D is ambiguous. This specimen was PBMCs, taken before TCRalphabeta/CD19-depleted stem cell transplant. This clonotype originated in a boy under three years old with acute myeloid leukemia, due to receive a stem cell transplant. CDR3 loop: CASSAGRLYGYTF. The CDR3 nucleotides read TGTGCCAGCAGCGCTGGGCGCCTCTATGGCTACACCTTC. The entire variable domain, with the rest obtained from reference TRBV9 and TRBJ1-2, is as follows: DSGVTQTPKHLITATGQRVTLRCSPRSGDLSVYWYQQSLDQGLQFLIQYYNGEERAKGNILERFSAQQFPDLHSELNLSSLELGDSALYFCASSAGRLYGYTFGSGTRLTVV.